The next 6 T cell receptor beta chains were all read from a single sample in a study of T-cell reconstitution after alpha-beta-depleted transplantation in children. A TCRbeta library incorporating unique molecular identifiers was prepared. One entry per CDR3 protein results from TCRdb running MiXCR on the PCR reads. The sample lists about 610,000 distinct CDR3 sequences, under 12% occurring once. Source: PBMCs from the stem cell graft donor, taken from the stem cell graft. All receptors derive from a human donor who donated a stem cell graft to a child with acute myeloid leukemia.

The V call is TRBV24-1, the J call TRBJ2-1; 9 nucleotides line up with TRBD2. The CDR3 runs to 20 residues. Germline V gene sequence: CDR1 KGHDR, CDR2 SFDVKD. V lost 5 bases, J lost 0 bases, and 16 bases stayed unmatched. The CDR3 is CATSGLAGEGGDSSYNEQFF. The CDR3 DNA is TGTGCCACCAGTGGATTAGCGGGAGAGGGGGGCGACAGCTCCTACAATGAGCAGTTCTTC.

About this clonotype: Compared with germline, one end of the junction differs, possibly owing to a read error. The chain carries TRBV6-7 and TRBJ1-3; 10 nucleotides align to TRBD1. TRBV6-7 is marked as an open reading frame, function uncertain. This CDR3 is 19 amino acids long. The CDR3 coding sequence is TGTGCCTGCAGTTTTTGGTCACGCCGGACAGGGGGGTCTGGAAACACCATATATTTT. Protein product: CACSFWSRRTGGSGNTIYF.

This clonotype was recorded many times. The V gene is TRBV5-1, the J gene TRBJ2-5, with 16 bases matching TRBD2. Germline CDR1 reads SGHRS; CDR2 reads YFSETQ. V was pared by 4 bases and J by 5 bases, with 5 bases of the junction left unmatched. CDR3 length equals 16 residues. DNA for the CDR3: TGCGCCAGCAGCGGCGGGACTAGCGGGAGGGGTGAGACCCAGTACTTC. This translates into CASSGGTSGRGETQYF. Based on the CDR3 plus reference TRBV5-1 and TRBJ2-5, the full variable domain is KAGVTQTPRYLIKTRGQQVTLSCSPISGHRSVSWYQQTPGQGLQFLFEYFSETQRNKGNFPGRFSGRQFSNSRSEMNVSTLELGDSALYLCASSGGTSGRGETQYFGPGTRLLVL.

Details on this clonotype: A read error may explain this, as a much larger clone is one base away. The chain's CDR3 is CATSPRLAGGDSYEQYF. The CDR3 DNA is TGTGCCACCAGCCCCCGACTAGCGGGAGGTGACTCCTACGAGCAGTACTTC. J is TRBJ2-7 and V is TRBV3-1, with 13 bases matching TRBD2. CDR1 is LGHDT, CDR2 YNNKEL, per germline (reference sequence). The CDR3 runs 17 residues.

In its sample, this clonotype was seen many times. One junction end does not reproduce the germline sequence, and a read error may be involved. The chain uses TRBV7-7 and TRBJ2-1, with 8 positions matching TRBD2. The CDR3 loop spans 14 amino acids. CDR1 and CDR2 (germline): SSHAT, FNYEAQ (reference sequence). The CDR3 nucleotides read TGTGCTAGCAGCTTAGCGGGATCGGGGAATGAGCAGTTCTTC. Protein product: CASSLAGSGNEQFF.

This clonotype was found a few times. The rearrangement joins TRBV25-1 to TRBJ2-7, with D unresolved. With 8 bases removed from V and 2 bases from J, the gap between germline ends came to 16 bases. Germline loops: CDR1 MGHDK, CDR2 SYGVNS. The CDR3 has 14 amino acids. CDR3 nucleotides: TGTGCCAGCCTAATTATTGACACTACCTACGAGCAGTACTTC. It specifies CASLIIDTTYEQYF.